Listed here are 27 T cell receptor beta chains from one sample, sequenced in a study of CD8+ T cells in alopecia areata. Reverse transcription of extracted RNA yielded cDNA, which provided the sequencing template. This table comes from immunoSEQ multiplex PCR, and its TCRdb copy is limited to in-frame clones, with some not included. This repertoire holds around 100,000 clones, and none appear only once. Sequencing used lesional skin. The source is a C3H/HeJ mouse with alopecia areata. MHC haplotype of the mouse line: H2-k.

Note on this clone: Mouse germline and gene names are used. The CDR3 is CASSPGGEYEQYF. The CDR3 bases that were read are TGTGCAAGCAGCCCAGGGGGCGAGTAT. This rearrangement joins TRBV16 to TRBJ2-7; 8 bases line up with TRBD1. The CDR3 end lies 4 residues beyond the end of the read and is filled in from the germline J gene. The CDR3 contains 13 residues. Germline lookup yields CDR1 SGHSA and CDR2 FRNQAP.

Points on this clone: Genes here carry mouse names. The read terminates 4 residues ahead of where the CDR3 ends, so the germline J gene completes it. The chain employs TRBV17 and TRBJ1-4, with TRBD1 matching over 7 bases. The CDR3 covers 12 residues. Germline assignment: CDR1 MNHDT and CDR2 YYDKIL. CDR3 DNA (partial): TGTGCTAGTTCTCGGGACAGCGAA. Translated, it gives CASSRDSE. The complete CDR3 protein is CASSRDSERLFF.

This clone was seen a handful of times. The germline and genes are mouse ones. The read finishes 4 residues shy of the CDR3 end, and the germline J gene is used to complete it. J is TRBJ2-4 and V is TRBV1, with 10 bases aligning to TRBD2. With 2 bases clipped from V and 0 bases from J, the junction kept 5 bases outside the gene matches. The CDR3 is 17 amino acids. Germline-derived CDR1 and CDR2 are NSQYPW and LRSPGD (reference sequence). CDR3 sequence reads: CTCSAQTGGRSQNTLYF. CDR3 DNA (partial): TGCACCTGCAGTGCACAGACTGGGGGGCGTAGTCAAAAC.

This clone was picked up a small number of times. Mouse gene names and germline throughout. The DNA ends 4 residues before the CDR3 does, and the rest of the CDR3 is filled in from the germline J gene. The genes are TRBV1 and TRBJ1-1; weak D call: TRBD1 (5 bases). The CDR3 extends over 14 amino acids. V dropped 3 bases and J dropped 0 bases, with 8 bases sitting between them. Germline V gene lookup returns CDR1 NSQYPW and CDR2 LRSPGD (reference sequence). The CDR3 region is CTCSASGQNTEVFF. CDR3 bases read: TGCACCTGCAGTGCTTCAGGGCAGAACACA.

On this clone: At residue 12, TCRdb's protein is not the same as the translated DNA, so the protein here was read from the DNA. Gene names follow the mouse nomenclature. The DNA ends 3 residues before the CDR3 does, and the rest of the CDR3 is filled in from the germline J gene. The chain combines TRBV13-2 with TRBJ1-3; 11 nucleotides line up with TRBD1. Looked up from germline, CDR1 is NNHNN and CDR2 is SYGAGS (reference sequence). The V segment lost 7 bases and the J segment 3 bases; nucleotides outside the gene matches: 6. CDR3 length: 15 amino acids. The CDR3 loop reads CASLGDRGFGNTLYF. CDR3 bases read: TGTGCCAGCCTCGGGGACAGGGGGTTTGGAAATACG.

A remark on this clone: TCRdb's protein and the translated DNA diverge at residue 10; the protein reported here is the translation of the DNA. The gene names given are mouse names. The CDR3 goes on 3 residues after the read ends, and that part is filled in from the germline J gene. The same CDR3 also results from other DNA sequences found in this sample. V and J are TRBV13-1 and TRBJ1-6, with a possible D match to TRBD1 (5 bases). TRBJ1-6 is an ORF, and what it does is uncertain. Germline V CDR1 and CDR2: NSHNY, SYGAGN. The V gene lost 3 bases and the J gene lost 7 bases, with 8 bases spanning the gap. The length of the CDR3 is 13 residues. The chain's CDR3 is CASSAQGNSPLYF. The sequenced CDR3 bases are TGTGCCAGCAGTGCCCAGGGCAATTCGCCC.

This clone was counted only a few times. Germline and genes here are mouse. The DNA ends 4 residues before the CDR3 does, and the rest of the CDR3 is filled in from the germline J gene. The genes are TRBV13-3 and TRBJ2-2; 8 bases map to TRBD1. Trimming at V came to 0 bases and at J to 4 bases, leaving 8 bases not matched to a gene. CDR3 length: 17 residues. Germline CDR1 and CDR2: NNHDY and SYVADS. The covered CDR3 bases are TGTGCCAGCAGTGATGCATGGCAGGGGGCCCTCACCGGG. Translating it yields CASSDAWQGALTG. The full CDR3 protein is CASSDAWQGALTGQLYF.

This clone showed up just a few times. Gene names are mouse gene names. CDR3 bases read: TGTGCCAGCAAGCAGACAGGGACCAACGAA. Translated: CASKQTGTNE. The whole CDR3 reads CASKQTGTNERLFF. The rearrangement uses TRBV13-3 and TRBJ1-4; 7 bases align to TRBD1. The read falls 4 residues short of the CDR3 end, and the missing part is taken from the germline J gene. Trimming cost V 6 bases and J 3 bases; bases outside gene matches: 5. The CDR3 has 14 amino acids. Germline values: CDR1 NNHDY, CDR2 SYVADS. Combining the CDR3 with reference TRBV13-3 and TRBJ1-4 gives the whole variable domain EAAVTQSPRSKVAVTGGKVTLSCHQTNNHDYMYWYRQDTGHGLRLIHYSYVADSTEKGDIPDGYKASRPSQENFSLILELASLSQTAVYFCASKQTGTNERLFFGHGTKLSVL.

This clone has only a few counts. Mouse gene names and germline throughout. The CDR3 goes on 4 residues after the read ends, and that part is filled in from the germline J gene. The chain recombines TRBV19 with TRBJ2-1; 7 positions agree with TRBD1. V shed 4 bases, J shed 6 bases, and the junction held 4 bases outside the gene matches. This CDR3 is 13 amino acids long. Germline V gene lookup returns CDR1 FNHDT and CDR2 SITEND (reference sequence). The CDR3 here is CASSGDRVAEQFF. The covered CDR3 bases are TGTGCCAGCAGTGGCGACAGGGTTGCT. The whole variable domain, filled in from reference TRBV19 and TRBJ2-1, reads GGIITQTPKFLIGQEGQKLTLKCQQNFNHDTMYWYRQDSGKGLRLIYYSITENDLQKGDLSEGYDASREKKSSFSLTVTSAQKNEMAVFLCASSGDRVAEQFFGPGTRLTVL.

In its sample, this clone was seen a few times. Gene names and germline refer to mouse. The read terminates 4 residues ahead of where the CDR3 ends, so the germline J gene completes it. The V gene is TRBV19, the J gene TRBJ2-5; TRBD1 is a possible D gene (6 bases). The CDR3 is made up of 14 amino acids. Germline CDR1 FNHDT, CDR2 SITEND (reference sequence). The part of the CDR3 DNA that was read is TGTGCCAGCAGTATAGCCAGGGGTGGAGAC. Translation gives CASSIARGGD. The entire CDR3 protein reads CASSIARGGDTQYF.

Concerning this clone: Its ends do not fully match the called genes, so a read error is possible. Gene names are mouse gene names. The CDR3 sequence is CAISDPDRSSYEQYF. CDR3 DNA, as far as it was read: TGTGCCATCAGTGATCCGGACAGATCCTCCTAT. V is TRBV13-3 and J is TRBJ2-7; tentative D call: TRBD1 (6 bases). Read coverage stops 4 residues before the CDR3 terminus; the germline J gene supplies the remainder. The CDR3 length is 15 residues. The V gene's germline CDR1 is NNHDY and CDR2 SYVADS.

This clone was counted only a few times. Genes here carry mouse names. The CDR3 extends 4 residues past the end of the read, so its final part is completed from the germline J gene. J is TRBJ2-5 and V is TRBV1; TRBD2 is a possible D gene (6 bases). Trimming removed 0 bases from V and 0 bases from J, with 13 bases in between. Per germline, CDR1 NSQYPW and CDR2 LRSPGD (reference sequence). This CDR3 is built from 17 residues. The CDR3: CTCSADTWGFNQDTQYF. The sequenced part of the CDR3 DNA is TGCACCTGCAGTGCAGATACCTGGGGTTTTAACCAAGAC.

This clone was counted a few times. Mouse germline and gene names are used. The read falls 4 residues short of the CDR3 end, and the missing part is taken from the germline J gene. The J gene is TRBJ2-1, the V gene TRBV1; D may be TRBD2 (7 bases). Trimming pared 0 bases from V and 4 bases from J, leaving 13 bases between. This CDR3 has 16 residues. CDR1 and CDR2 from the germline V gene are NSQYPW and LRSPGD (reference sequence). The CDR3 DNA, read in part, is TGCACCTGCAGTGCAGATCCGGGGGGCGCGTATGCT. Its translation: CTCSADPGGAYA. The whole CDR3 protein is CTCSADPGGAYAEQFF. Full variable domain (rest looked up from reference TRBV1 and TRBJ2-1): VTLLEQNPRWRLVPRGQAVNLRCILKNSQYPWMSWYQQDLQKQLQWLFTLRSPGDKEVKSLPGADYLATRVTDTELRLQVANMSQGRTLYCTCSADPGGAYAEQFFGPGTRLTVL.

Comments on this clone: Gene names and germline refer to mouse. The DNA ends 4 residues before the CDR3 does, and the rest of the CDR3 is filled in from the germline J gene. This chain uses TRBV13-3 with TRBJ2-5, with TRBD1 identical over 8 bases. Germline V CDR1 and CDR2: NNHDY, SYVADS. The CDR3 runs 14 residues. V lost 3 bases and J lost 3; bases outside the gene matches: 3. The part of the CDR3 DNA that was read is TGTGCCAGCAGTGGGGGGACAGGACAAGAC. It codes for CASSGGTGQD. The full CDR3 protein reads CASSGGTGQDTQYF. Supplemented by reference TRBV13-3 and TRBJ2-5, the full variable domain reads EAAVTQSPRSKVAVTGGKVTLSCHQTNNHDYMYWYRQDTGHGLRLIHYSYVADSTEKGDIPDGYKASRPSQENFSLILELASLSQTAVYFCASSGGTGQDTQYFGPGTRLLVL.

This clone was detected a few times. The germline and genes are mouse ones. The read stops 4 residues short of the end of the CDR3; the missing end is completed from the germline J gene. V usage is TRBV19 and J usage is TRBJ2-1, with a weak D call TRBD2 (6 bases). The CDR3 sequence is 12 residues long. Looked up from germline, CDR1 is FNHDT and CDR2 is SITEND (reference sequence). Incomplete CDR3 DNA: TGTGCCAGCAATACTGGGTACGCT. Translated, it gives CASNTGYA. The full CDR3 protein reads CASNTGYAEQFF.

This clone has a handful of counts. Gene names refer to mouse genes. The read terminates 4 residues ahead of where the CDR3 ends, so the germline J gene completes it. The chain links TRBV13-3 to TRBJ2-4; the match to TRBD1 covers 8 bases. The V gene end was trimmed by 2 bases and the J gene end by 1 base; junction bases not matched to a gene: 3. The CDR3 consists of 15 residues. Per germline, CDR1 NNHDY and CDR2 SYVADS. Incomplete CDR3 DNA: TGTGCCAGCAGTGAGACAGGGGACCGTCAAAAC. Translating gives CASSETGDRQN. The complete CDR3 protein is CASSETGDRQNTLYF.

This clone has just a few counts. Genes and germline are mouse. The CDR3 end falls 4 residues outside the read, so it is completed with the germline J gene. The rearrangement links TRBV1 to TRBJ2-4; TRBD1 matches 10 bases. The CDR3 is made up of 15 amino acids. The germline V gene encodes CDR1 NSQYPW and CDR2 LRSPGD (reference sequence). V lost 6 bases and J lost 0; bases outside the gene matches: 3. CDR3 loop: CTCSGTGESQNTLYF. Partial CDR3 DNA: TGCACCTGCAGCGGGACAGGGGAGAGTCAAAAC.

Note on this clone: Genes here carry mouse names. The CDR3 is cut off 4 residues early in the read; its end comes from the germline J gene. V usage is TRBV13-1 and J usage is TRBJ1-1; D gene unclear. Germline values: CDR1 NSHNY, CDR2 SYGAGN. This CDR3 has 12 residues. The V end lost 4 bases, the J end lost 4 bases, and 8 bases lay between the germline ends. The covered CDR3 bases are TGTGCCAGCAGTCCCGACACCACA. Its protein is CASSPDTT. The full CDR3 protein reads CASSPDTTEVFF.

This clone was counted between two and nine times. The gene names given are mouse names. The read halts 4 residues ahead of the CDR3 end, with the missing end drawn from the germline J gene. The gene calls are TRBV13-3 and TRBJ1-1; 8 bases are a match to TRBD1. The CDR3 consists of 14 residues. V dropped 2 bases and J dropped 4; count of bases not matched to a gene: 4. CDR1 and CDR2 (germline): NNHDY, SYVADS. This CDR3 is CASSDRGRITEVFF. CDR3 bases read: TGTGCCAGCAGTGACAGGGGGCGTATCACA.

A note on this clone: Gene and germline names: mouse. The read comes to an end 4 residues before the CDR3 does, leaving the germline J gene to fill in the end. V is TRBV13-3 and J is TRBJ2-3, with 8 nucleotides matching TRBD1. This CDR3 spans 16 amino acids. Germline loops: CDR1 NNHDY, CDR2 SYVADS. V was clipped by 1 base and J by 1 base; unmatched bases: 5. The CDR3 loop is CASSDTSGGGAETLYF. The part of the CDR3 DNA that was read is TGTGCCAGCAGTGATACATCAGGGGGCGGTGCAGAA.

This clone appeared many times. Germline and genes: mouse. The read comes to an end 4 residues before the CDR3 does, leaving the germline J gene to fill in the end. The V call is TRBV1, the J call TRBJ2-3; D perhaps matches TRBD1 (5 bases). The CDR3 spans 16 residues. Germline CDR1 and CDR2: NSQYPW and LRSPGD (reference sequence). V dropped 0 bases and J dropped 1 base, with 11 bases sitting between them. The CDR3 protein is CTCSADQQEGAETLYF. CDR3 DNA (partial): TGCACCTGCAGTGCAGATCAACAGGAGGGTGCAGAA.

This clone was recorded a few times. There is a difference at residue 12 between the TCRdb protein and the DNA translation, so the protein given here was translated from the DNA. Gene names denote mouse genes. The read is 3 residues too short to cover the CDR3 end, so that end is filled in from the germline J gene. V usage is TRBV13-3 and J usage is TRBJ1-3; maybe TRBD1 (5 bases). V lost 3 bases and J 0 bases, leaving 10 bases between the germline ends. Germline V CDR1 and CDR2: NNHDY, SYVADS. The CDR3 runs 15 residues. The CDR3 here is CASSVGQISGNTLYF. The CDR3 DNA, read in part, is TGTGCCAGCAGTGTAGGACAAATTTCTGGAAATACG.

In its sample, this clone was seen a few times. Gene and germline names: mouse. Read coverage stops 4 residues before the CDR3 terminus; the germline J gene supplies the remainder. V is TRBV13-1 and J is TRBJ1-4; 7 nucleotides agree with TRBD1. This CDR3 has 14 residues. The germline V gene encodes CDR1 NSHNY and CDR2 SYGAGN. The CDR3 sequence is CASSGGQTGERLFF. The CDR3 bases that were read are TGTGCCAGCAGTGGGGGACAGACCGGCGAA.

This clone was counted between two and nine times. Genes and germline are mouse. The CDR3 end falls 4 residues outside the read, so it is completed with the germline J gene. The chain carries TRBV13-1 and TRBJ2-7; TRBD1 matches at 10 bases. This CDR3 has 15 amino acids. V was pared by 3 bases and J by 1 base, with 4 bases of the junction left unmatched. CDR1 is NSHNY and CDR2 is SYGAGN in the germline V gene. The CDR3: CASSVPGQGSYEQYF. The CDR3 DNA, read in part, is TGTGCCAGCAGTGTCCCGGGACAGGGGTCCTAT.

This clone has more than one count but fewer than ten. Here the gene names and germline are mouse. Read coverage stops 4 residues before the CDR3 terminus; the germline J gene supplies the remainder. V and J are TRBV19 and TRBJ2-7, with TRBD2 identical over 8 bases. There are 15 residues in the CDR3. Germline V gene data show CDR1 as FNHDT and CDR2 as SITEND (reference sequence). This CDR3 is CASSIGGGGEYEQYF. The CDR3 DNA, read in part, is TGTGCCAGCAGTATAGGAGGGGGGGGCGAATAT.

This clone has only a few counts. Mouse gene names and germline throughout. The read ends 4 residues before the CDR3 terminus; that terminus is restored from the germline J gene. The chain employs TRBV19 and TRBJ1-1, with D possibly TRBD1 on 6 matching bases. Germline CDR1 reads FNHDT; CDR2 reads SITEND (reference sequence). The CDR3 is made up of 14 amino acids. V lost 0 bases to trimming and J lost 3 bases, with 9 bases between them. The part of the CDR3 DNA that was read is TGTGCCAGCAGTATAGATAGGACAGACACA. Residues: CASSIDRTDT. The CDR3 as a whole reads CASSIDRTDTEVFF.

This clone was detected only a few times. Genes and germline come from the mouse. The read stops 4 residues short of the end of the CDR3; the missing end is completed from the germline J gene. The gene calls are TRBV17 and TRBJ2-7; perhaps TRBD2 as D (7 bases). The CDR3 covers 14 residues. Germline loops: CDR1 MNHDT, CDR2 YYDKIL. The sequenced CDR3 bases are TGTGCTAGCAGTAGACTGGGGGCTAATTAT. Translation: CASSRLGANY. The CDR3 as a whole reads CASSRLGANYEQYF. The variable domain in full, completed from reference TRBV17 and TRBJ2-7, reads DTTVKQNPRYKLARVGKPVNLICSQTMNHDTMYWYQKKPNQAPKLLLFYYDKILNREADTFEKFQSSRPNNSFCSLYIGSAGLEYSAMYLCASSRLGANYEQYFGPGTRLTVL.